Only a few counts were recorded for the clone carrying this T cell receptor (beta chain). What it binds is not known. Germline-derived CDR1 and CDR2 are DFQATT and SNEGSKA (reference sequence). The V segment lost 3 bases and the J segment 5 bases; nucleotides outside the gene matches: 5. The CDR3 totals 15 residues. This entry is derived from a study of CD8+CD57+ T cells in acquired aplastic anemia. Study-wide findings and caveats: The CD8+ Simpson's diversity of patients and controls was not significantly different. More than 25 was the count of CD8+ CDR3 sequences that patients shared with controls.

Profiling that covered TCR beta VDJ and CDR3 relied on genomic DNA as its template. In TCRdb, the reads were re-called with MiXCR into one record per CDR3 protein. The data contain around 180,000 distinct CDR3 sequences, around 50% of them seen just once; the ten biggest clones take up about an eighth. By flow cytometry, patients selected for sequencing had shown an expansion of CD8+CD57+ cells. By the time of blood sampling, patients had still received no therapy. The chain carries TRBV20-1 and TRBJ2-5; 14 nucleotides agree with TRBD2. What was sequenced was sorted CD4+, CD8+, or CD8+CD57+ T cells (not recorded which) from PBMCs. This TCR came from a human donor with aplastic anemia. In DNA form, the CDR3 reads TGCAGTGCTAGGGGACTAGCGGGAGTAGTCGAGACCCAGTACTTC. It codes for CSARGLAGVVETQYF.